This entry features one TCR beta chain sequence. The sort gate was single viable CD3+CD4+CD8-CD45RO+ cells for memory CD4+ T cells. Donors' CMV status reflects serum IgG against pp150, pp28, p38, p52. This sample was included in a study of memory CD4+ T cells and cytomegalovirus serostatus. Profiling relied on immunoSEQ multiplex PCR, and the TCRdb table lists in-frame clones only, not all of them. The data show about 58,000 clones, with roughly 84% seen just once and about 0.51% held by the top ten. Germline lookup yields CDR1 SNHLY and CDR2 FYNNEI. The V and J ends lost 6 bases and 7 bases, in that order; junction bases with no gene match: 1. This CDR3 is 12 amino acids long.

The sequenced sample consisted of memory CD4+ T cells from blood. The clonotype was recovered from an adult in good health and CMV-seronegative. Some clones in this sample may be carry-over from other donors' samples. The chain employs TRBV2 and TRBJ1-5; 9 bases map to TRBD1. As DNA, the CDR3 is TGTGCCAGCAGGGGGACAGGGCAGCCCCAGCATTTT. It yields the protein CASRGTGQPQHF.